This record looks at one T cell receptor (beta chain) sequence and its context. The antigen it binds to is not known. No much larger clonotype is one base removed from it; base qualities were not supplied. TCRbeta CDR3 regions were amplified from genomic DNA using the immunoSEQ Assay, a bias-controlled multiplex PCR. The study's own analysis went as follows. Within the assay, amplification of reference gene primers was used to estimate how many nucleated cells each sample contained. To quantify the absolute abundance of each unique TCRbeta CDR3 rearrangement, sequence reads were collapsed and filtered. For each sample, productive Simpson clonality was calculated by taking the square root of Simpson's diversity index across productive rearrangements. Entries here come from immuneACCESS through TCRdb and include only in-frame sequences with V and J called. Some clones fail to appear in such tables; in the studies checked, an unresolved V gene covers under half of the shortfall, and the cause of the remainder is unknown. That table supplies the V and J calls and clone size; D and trimming were determined from the DNA. The sample table holds about 80,000 clones, of which roughly 80% were seen once. Of the sample, roughly 15% is held by the ten largest clones.

The collaborating institutions used their own protocols to collect whole blood in K2EDTA tubes. For TCRbeta analysis, collaborators shipped samples as frozen whole blood, isolated PBMCs, or DNA extracted from either of those sample types. The data originate from a study of blood T cell repertoires in COVID-19 (dated by TCRdb to 2019 to 2021). About the full investigation: Samples covering the acute and convalescent phases of COVID-19 were provided by collaborators in the United States, Italy and Spain. The material from the prospective study consisted of cDNA or gDNA derived from T cells, B-cell-depleted T cells, or PBMCs. A de-identified subject ID, COVID-19 status, age in years and sex were almost always included in the sample metadata. Deeply sampled blood TCRbeta repertoires from subjects exposed to, actively infected with, or recovered from COVID-19 were included in the dataset. Where available, HLA class I and class II types were obtained from metadata supplied by the sample provider rather than from assay-based typing. The repertoires were released in a freely available public database intended as a resource for research on the immune response to SARS-CoV-2. The samples were drawn from two sources: the first 160 participants of the ongoing ImmuneRACE study, and over 950 subjects contributed by 6 global collaborators. Study-wide conclusions, independent of this receptor: The quantity of clinical and demographic metadata differed by source and by participant and was supplied without curation.

For CDR1 and CDR2, the germline V gene lists SGHTA and FQGNSA. The CDR3 measures 13 amino acids from cysteine to phenylalanine. Here the CDR3 DNA is all that survives: 39 bases in frame from base 1. V has 3 bases trimmed and J has 4 bases trimmed; junction bases matching no gene number 1. This receptor was obtained from an elderly woman with acute or convalescent COVID-19. The rearrangement combines TRBV7-2 with TRBJ2-5, with TRBD2 identical over 8 junction bases. The source material was peripheral blood. The CDR3 reads CASSFTSGETQYF. The DNA sequence reads TGTGCCAGCAGCTTCACTAGCGGAGAGACCCAGTACTTC.